The entry below gives a single T cell receptor beta chain sequence along with its context. The source of the sample is a study of blood T cell repertoires in COVID-19. About the study: Italy, Spain and the United States were the sources of the convalescent and acute COVID-19 samples. The analysed material was cDNA or gDNA that came from T cells, B-cell-depleted T cells, or PBMCs.

With V trimmed by 6 bases and J by 7 bases, 6 bases remained unmatched. The CDR3 contains 15 residues. The germline V gene has CDR1 MNHEY and CDR2 SVGEGT. Per the authors' pipeline: From reference gene primer amplification, estimates of nucleated cell counts were derived. Using immunoSEQ multiplex PCR, the repertoire was profiled, and TCRdb retains in-frame clones only, with some absent. Clonal size and the V and J genes are those of that table, whereas D and trimming came from the DNA. The repertoire holds fewer than 200,000 clones, with roughly nine tenths as singletons. The V and J genes are TRBV6-2 or TRBV6-3 and TRBJ2-1, with 13 positions matching TRBD2. The specimen sequenced was peripheral blood. The sequence was collected from a man between 65 and 85 years old with active or convalescent COVID-19. CDR3 loop: CASSPGLAGVNEQFF. CDR3 nucleotides: TGTGCCAGCAGCCCCGGACTAGCGGGAGTTAATGAGCAGTTCTTC.